This record looks at one T cell receptor beta chain sequence and its context. Its specificity is unknown. This sample stems from a study of type 1 regulatory T cells. On the study more broadly: T-allo10 is an in vitro-generated, Tr1-enriched CD4 T cell product specific for alloantigen. General study results and limits: Compared with non-type 1 regulatory T cells, type 1 regulatory T cells showed a more restricted TCR repertoire.

Using its own MiXCR run on the reads, TCRdb lists one record per CDR3 protein. Of 68,000 or so distinct CDR3 sequences listed, around 49% are singletons. Trimming left V 2 bases short and J 1 base short, with 7 bases between. This CDR3 region has 14 residues. Germline V gives CDR1 KGHDR, CDR2 SFDVKD. Sequenced: cultured non-Tr1 T cells, either the whole culture or a sorted T cell fraction (not recorded which). The sequence was obtained from a human donor in good health. This chain connects TRBV24-1 to TRBJ2-5, with D perhaps matching TRBD1 or TRBD2 (6 bases each). CDR3 residues: CATSDSGAQETQYF. CDR3 bases: TGTGCCACCAGTGATTCGGGGGCCCAAGAGACCCAGTACTTC.